This record covers a single TCR beta chain. Its antigen remains unidentified. A 5'RACE reaction primed in the constant segment made cDNA libraries of TCR alpha and TCR beta, and these carried sample barcodes and UMIs. TCRdb re-called the 5' RACE reads through MiXCR, storing one row per CDR3 protein. Here the sample spans 350,000 to 450,000 distinct CDR3 sequences, roughly 14% being singletons. The data belong to a study of T-cell memory formation after mild COVID-19. Study results and caveats: CD4+ contracting clones lay mainly in CM and EM, CD8+ ones in EMRA. Memory from before infection featured some responding clones, which suggests cross-reactive memory joined. Clones contracting over day 15 to 85 were CD4/CD8 balanced, with later expanders leaning CD4+.

In germline, CDR1 is DFQATT, CDR2 SNEGSKA (reference sequence). The CDR3 is 13 residues long. V dropped 5 bases and J dropped 1 base, with 11 bases sitting between them. Sequencing used PBMCs or a T cell subset sorted from them (not recorded which). V is TRBV20-1 and J is TRBJ2-5, with D perhaps assigned TRBD1 or TRBD2 (5 bases each). The sequence derives from a man aged 18 to 30 who had mild COVID-19 (a few samples of this study predate the infection). Cell type and time point are not known. CDR3 nucleotides: TGCAGTGCTGATACCGGGACCCAAGAGACCCAGTACTTC. This encodes CSADTGTQETQYF.